One and the same sample provided the 6 T cell receptor beta chains below, sequenced in a study of blood T cell repertoires in COVID-19. This table comes from immunoSEQ multiplex PCR, and its TCRdb copy is limited to in-frame clones, with some not included. In the table there are about 98,000 clones, approximately 82% of which are singletons. Sequencing used peripheral blood. These receptors originate from a man between 70 and 80 years old with active or convalescent COVID-19.

The V and J genes are TRBV4-2 and TRBJ2-1, with 15 bases that match TRBD2. Looked up from germline, CDR1 is LGHNA and CDR2 is YNFKEQ. This CDR3 contains 17 residues. V dropped 4 bases and J dropped 4; count of bases not matched to a gene: 5. The CDR3 coding sequence is TGTGCCAGCAGCCGGACTAGCGGGGGGGCAGAATACAATGAGCAGTTCTTC. Its protein product is CASSRTSGGAEYNEQFF.

The CDR3 loop reads CASSASRGSGANVLTF. The CDR3 nucleotides are TGTGCCAGCAGCGCAAGCAGGGGTTCTGGGGCCAACGTCCTGACTTTC. This sequence joins TRBV9 and TRBJ2-6; a weak D match, TRBD1 (6 bases). Trimming took 3 bases from V and 1 from J, leaving 11 bases between them. The CDR3 is made up of 16 amino acids. Germline CDR1 SGDLS, CDR2 YYNGEE.

The V gene is TRBV9, the J gene TRBJ1-2, with 7 bases identical to TRBD1. This CDR3 comprises 15 residues. Trimming removed 0 bases from V and 2 bases from J; junction bases left unmatched: 4. Per the germline V gene, CDR1 is SGDLS and CDR2 is YYNGEE. For the CDR3, the DNA is TGTGCCAGCAGCGTAGGGGACAGTCCAAACTATGGCTACACCTTC. It encodes CASSVGDSPNYGYTF.

The chain combines TRBV9 with TRBJ1-2; 7 nucleotides align to TRBD1. Per germline, CDR1 SGDLS and CDR2 YYNGEE. V lost 1 base and J lost 7; bases outside the gene matches: 7. The CDR3 spans 14 residues. CDR3 nucleotide sequence: TGTGCCAGCAGCGTACAAGGACAGGCGAGTGGCTACACCTTC. It encodes CASSVQGQASGYTF. Based on the CDR3 plus reference TRBV9 and TRBJ1-2, the full variable domain is DSGVTQTPKHLITATGQRVTLRCSPRSGDLSVYWYQQSLDQGLQFLIQYYNGEERAKGNILERFSAQQFPDLHSELNLSSLELGDSALYFCASSVQGQASGYTFGSGTRLTVV.

This clone was seen more than once but under ten times. This chain uses TRBV6-2 or TRBV6-3 with TRBJ1-5; 7 positions match TRBD1. V lost 2 bases and J lost 5; bases outside the gene matches: 9. CDR1 and CDR2 from the germline V gene are MNHEY and SVGEGT. The CDR3 is 16 amino acids. In nucleotides, the CDR3 is TGTGCCAGCAGTTACGGCGGGACAGTATTAGATCAGCCCCAGCATTTT. As protein: CASSYGGTVLDQPQHF.

This sequence joins TRBV7-6 and TRBJ1-2; D is perhaps TRBD1 (6 bases). Per germline, CDR1 SGHVS and CDR2 FNYEAQ. Trimming removed 5 bases from V and 7 bases from J, with 20 bases in between. The CDR3 length is 15 residues. CDR3 nucleotides: TGTGCCAGCAGCGCTTCAATACAGGGTTCGGGTGGCTACACCTTC. Residues: CASSASIQGSGGYTF.